Below, 30 T cell receptor beta chains from the same sample are listed, as sequenced in a study of vaccination and CD4 T cells after COVID-19. The sample's treatment: roughly 10-day PBMC culture with coronavirus spike peptide pools or control peptides (ViraFEST assay). Before the COVID-19 pandemic (2011-2018), CD4+ T cells were obtained from the unexposed donor. Cultured CD4+ T-cell DNA underwent Oncomine TCR Beta short-read sequencing. MiXCR, applied by TCRdb to the PCR reads, yields one record per CDR3 protein. This sample has some 7,600 distinct CDR3 sequences; around 40% occur once, and the top ten carry over 11%. Their antigens remain unidentified. Sequencing was done on a sample of CD4+ T cells from blood, cultured in vitro. The receptor source for this set is a human donor in good health.

The gene calls are TRBV6-5 and TRBJ1-2, with a possible D match to TRBD1 (5 bases). CDR3 length: 14 amino acids. Germline V gene sequence: CDR1 MNHEY, CDR2 SVGAGI. Trimming left V 0 bases short and J 4 bases short, with 9 bases between. This chain's CDR3 is CASSYSGTVYGYTF. For the CDR3, the DNA is TGTGCCAGCAGTTACTCGGGGACGGTCTATGGCTACACCTTC.

This chain uses TRBV20-1 with TRBJ2-7; D is unclear. Germline assignment: CDR1 DFQATT and CDR2 SNEGSKA (reference sequence). The CDR3 covers 13 residues. Trimming took 3 bases from V and 6 from J, leaving 15 bases between them. Here the CDR3 reads CSASVQQAGEQYF. The CDR3 DNA reads TGCAGTGCTAGTGTCCAGCAAGCCGGCGAGCAGTACTTC.

The rearrangement links TRBV15 to TRBJ1-2, with 7 bases fitting TRBD1. CDR3 size: 14 residues. Germline trimming cut 5 bases from V and 3 bases from J; bases unmatched to any gene: 6. Germline V gene sequence: CDR1 LNHNV, CDR2 YYDKDF (reference sequence). The CDR3 spells CATSPTGTDYGYTF. The CDR3 nucleotides read TGTGCCACCAGCCCTACCGGGACAGACTATGGCTACACCTTC. Using reference TRBV15 and TRBJ1-2 for the parts outside the CDR3, the full variable domain is DAMVIQNPRYQVTQFGKPVTLSCSQTLNHNVMYWYQQKSSQAPKLLFHYYDKDFNNEADTPDNFQSRRPNTSFCFLDIRSPGLGDTAMYLCATSPTGTDYGYTFGSGTRLTVV.

This chain connects TRBV6-1 to TRBJ2-6; D gene uncertain. Per the germline V gene, CDR1 is MNHNS and CDR2 is SASEGT. The ends were cut back, 7 bases at V and 0 bases at J, with 13 bases in the middle. The CDR3 spans 16 residues. The CDR3 reads CASTQRLHSGANVLTF. The CDR3 DNA reads TGTGCCAGCACCCAACGGCTGCACTCTGGGGCCAACGTCCTGACTTTC.

This clonotype is categorized as medium-sized. The CDR3 protein is CASSLVGQGSSPLHF. The CDR3 DNA is TGCGCCAGCAGCTTGGTTGGGCAGGGCAGTTCACCCCTCCACTTT. The rearrangement links TRBV5-1 to TRBJ1-6; possibly TRBD1 for D (5 bases). The CDR3 has 15 residues. Germline lookup yields CDR1 SGHRS and CDR2 YFSETQ. V was clipped by 0 bases and J by 9 bases, with 13 bases between them.

This clonotype has just a few counts. The chain employs TRBV6-1 and TRBJ1-5; the D gene is possibly TRBD1 (6 bases). The CDR3 loop spans 13 amino acids. The germline V gene encodes CDR1 MNHNS and CDR2 SASEGT. V lost 8 bases and J 9 bases, leaving 17 bases between the germline ends. For the CDR3, the DNA is TGTGCCAGCTCAAGGCAGGGACAATGGCCCCAGCATTTT. The encoded protein is CASSRQGQWPQHF.

To note about this clonotype: This may be a read error, as it is one base from a much larger clone. This chain connects TRBV7-8 to TRBJ2-7; TRBD2 aligns across 7 bases. The germline CDR1 and CDR2 sequences are SGHVS and FQNEAQ. CDR3 size: 13 residues. CDR3 region: CASSLGWDYEQCF. In DNA form, the CDR3 reads TGTGCCAGCAGCTTAGGTTGGGACTACGAGCAGTGCTTC.

J is TRBJ1-3 and V is TRBV6-1; D is possibly TRBD1 (6 bases). The ends were cut back, 4 bases at V and 1 base at J, with 11 bases in the middle. CDR3 length: 15 residues. Germline V gene data show CDR1 as MNHNS and CDR2 as SASEGT. The DNA for the CDR3 is TGTGCCAGCAGTGCGGACAGAGCTTCTGGAAACACCATATATTTT. Protein product: CASSADRASGNTIYF.

The rearrangement uses TRBV19 and TRBJ2-7; 8 bases line up with TRBD1. CDR3 length: 16 residues. From germline, CDR1 is LNHDA and CDR2 SQIVND (reference sequence). The V segment lost 3 bases and the J segment 1 base; nucleotides outside the gene matches: 8. The CDR3 DNA reads TGTGCCAGTAGTATGGGACCCGGACAGGGATCCTACGAGCAGTACTTC. It translates to CASSMGPGQGSYEQYF.

This clonotype was counted between two and nine times. This chain connects TRBV2 to TRBJ2-7; D is ambiguous. The V and J ends lost 6 bases and 5 bases respectively, with 11 bases between them. Germline CDR1 and CDR2: SNHLY and FYNNEI. The length of the CDR3 is 12 residues. This CDR3 is CASRSDKNEQYF. CDR3 in DNA: TGTGCCAGCAGGTCCGACAAGAACGAGCAGTACTTC.

V and J are TRBV10-3 and TRBJ2-7, with 10 bases aligning to TRBD2. The CDR3 sequence is 14 residues long. Germline values: CDR1 ENHRY, CDR2 SYGVKD. Trimming took 9 bases from V and 4 from J; bases not matched to a gene: 9. The CDR3 DNA follows: TGTGCCATTTTACGGACTAGCGGTCTTTACGAGCAGTACTTC. Its protein product is CAILRTSGLYEQYF.

Points on this clonotype: A read error may produce the germline difference seen at one junction end. The chain has TRBV25-1 and TRBJ2-3, with 8 bases lining up with TRBD1. The CDR3 covers 15 residues. The V gene's germline CDR1 is MGHDK and CDR2 SYGVNS. For the CDR3, the DNA is TGTGCCAGCAGGGCGGGACAGGTGGGCACAGATGCGCAGTATTTT. Translation gives CASRAGQVGTDAQYF.

The sample holds a few counts of this clonotype. The rearrangement joins TRBV11-2 to TRBJ1-6; 9 nucleotides line up with TRBD1. The J segment lost 4 bases and the V segment lost 5 bases, leaving 6 bases of the junction unmatched. Germline V gene data show CDR1 as SGHAT and CDR2 as FQNNGV. The CDR3 sequence is 16 residues long. The CDR3 protein is CASSVTGGRYNSPLHF. As DNA, the CDR3 is TGTGCCAGCAGCGTCACAGGGGGCAGGTATAATTCACCCCTCCACTTT. Drawing the rest from reference TRBV11-2 and TRBJ1-6, the complete variable domain is EAGVAQSPRYKIIEKRQSVAFWCNPISGHATLYWYQQILGQGPKLLIQFQNNGVVDDSQLPKDRFSAERLKGVDSTLKIQPAKLEDSAVYLCASSVTGGRYNSPLHFGNGTRLTVT.

This chain uses TRBV30 with TRBJ1-3; D gene ambiguous. Per the germline V gene, CDR1 is GTSNPN and CDR2 is SVGIG (reference sequence). V lost 4 bases to trimming and J lost 1 base, with 5 bases between them. The CDR3 spans 12 residues. The CDR3 nucleotides read TGTGCCTGGAAATCGTCTGGAAACACCATATATTTT. This codes for CAWKSSGNTIYF.

This clonotype was seen only a few times. This chain joins TRBV6-5 and TRBJ2-5, with D hard to call. Trimming removed 4 bases at V and 4 bases at J, with 4 bases between. The germline V gene has CDR1 MNHEY and CDR2 SVGAGI. The length of the CDR3 is 11 residues. The CDR3 here is CASSFSETQYF. DNA for the CDR3: TGTGCCAGCAGTTTCTCAGAGACCCAGTACTTC.

Comment on this clonotype: Relative to the germline gene, one junction end is altered; a read error may explain this. V and J are TRBV7-9 and TRBJ2-2, with 7 bases fitting TRBD2. The CDR3 loop spans 15 amino acids. Germline CDR1 is SEHNR and CDR2 is FQNEAQ (reference sequence). The CDR3: CASSFAGENTGELFF. The CDR3 DNA reads TGCGCCAGCAGCTTCGCGGGGGAGAACACCGGGGAGCTGTTTTTT.

Relative to its sample, this clonotype is large (0.1 to 1%). This chain joins TRBV10-2 and TRBJ2-7, with 12 bases fitting TRBD2. After removal of 7 bases from V and 2 bases from J, the junction contained 3 bases not matched to a gene. Per germline, CDR1 WSHSY and CDR2 SAAADI. The CDR3 has 14 amino acids. In DNA form, the CDR3 reads TGCGCCAGCAAGAGACTAGCGGGGGCCTACGAGCAGTACTTC. It specifies CASKRLAGAYEQYF.

This clonotype occurred a few times. The chain is built from TRBV7-2 and TRBJ1-2; D gene ambiguous. This CDR3 has 14 amino acids. Germline CDR1 is SGHTA and CDR2 is FQGNSA. Deletions cut 4 bases from V and 5 bases from J, with 14 bases between. CDR3 in amino acids: CASSYQDGQYGYTF. The CDR3 bases are TGTGCCAGCAGCTACCAGGACGGCCAGTATGGCTACACCTTC.

In its sample, this clonotype was seen once. This chain connects TRBV20-1 to TRBJ2-6; no clear D gene. Germline V gene sequence: CDR1 DFQATT, CDR2 SNEGSKA (reference sequence). Trimming left V 6 bases short and J 4 bases short, with 7 bases between. The length of the CDR3 is 12 residues. The CDR3 DNA is TGCAGTGCCCGTACCGGGGCCAACGTCCTGACTTTC. Translated, it gives CSARTGANVLTF.

The genes are TRBV20-1 and TRBJ1-2, with D perhaps matching TRBD1 (6 bases). The germline CDR1 and CDR2 sequences are DFQATT and SNEGSKA (reference sequence). V shed 1 base and J shed 4 bases, with 16 bases lying between them. The CDR3 has 15 amino acids. CDR3 bases: TGCAGTGCTAGAGGGGGGCAGATCCCGAGCTATGGCTACACCTTC. Amino acids: CSARGGQIPSYGYTF.

The CDR3 loop is CATSVGGPGNTIYF. In nucleotides, the CDR3 is TGTGCCACCAGCGTCGGGGGACCAGGAAACACCATATATTTT. The J gene is TRBJ1-3, the V gene TRBV15; D might be TRBD1 (5 bases). Looked up from germline, CDR1 is LNHNV and CDR2 is YYDKDF (reference sequence). This CDR3 contains 14 residues. V lost 5 bases, J lost 4 bases, and 12 bases lay in between. The entire variable domain, with the rest obtained from reference TRBV15 and TRBJ1-3, is as follows: DAMVIQNPRYQVTQFGKPVTLSCSQTLNHNVMYWYQQKSSQAPKLLFHYYDKDFNNEADTPDNFQSRRPNTSFCFLDIRSPGLGDTAMYLCATSVGGPGNTIYFGEGSWLTVV.

The rearrangement uses TRBV7-8 and TRBJ1-3; perhaps TRBD1 as D (6 bases). Trimming removed 5 bases from V and 6 bases from J, with 14 bases in between. The CDR3 contains 14 residues. CDR1 and CDR2 (germline): SGHVS, FQNEAQ. The CDR3 reads CASSVDTGINTIYF. CDR3 bases: TGTGCCAGCAGCGTAGACACAGGGATAAACACCATATATTTT. Supplemented by reference TRBV7-8 and TRBJ1-3, the full variable domain reads GAGVSQSPRYKVAKRGQDVALRCDPISGHVSLFWYQQALGQGPEFLTYFQNEAQLDKSGLPSDRFFAERPEGSVSTLKIQRTQQEDSAVYLCASSVDTGINTIYFGEGSWLTVV.

The chain joins TRBV12-5 to TRBJ2-7; 9 bases agree with TRBD2. With 7 bases clipped from V and 4 bases from J, the junction kept 11 bases outside the gene matches. The CDR3 consists of 15 residues. Germline V gene data show CDR1 as LGHNT and CDR2 as FRNRAP. The CDR3 DNA follows: TGTGCTAGTGCCCACTCGACTAGCGGTCATTACGAGCAGTACTTC. Translated, it gives CASAHSTSGHYEQYF. Combining the CDR3 with reference TRBV12-5 and TRBJ2-7 gives the whole variable domain DARVTQTPRHKVTEMGQEVTMRCQPILGHNTVFWYRQTMMQGLELLAYFRNRAPLDDSGMPKDRFSAEMPDATLATLKIQPSEPRDSAVYFCASAHSTSGHYEQYFGPGTRLTVT.

This clonotype was seen a single time. This sequence joins TRBV29-1 and TRBJ2-4; TRBD2 matches 7 bases. The V gene end was trimmed by 5 bases and the J gene end by 1 base; junction bases not matched to a gene: 11. The CDR3 contains 16 residues. From germline, CDR1 is SQVTM and CDR2 ANQGSEA. CDR3 DNA: TGCAGCGTTACCGGTGGCGGGGGATCGGCCAAAAACATTCAGTACTTC. Its protein is CSVTGGGGSAKNIQYF.

V gene TRBV20-1 combines with J gene TRBJ1-1, with unresolved D. This CDR3 is built from 15 residues. Trimming took off 5 bases at V and 1 base at J, with 17 bases between the two ends. In germline, CDR1 is DFQATT, CDR2 SNEGSKA (reference sequence). Here the CDR3 reads CSASTDKLGNTEAFF. As DNA, the CDR3 is TGCAGTGCTTCTACCGACAAATTGGGGAACACTGAAGCTTTCTTT.

J is TRBJ1-5 and V is TRBV7-8, with D maybe TRBD1 (6 bases). V was clipped by 1 base and J by 6 bases, with 16 bases between them. Looked up from germline, CDR1 is SGHVS and CDR2 is FQNEAQ. The CDR3 sequence is 16 residues long. The DNA for the CDR3 is TGTGCCAGCAGCTTAGGAGGGGGGGGAAGGAGTCAGCCCCAGCATTTT. It encodes CASSLGGGGRSQPQHF.

The chain couples TRBV7-6 to TRBJ1-2; a weak D match, TRBD1 (5 bases). The germline V and J ends were trimmed by 5 bases and 2 bases, with 9 bases remaining between them. CDR3 length equals 13 residues. Looked up from germline, CDR1 is SGHVS and CDR2 is FNYEAQ. CDR3 DNA sequence: TGTGCCAGCAGCCCAGAGGGGAACTATGGCTACACCTTC. It specifies CASSPEGNYGYTF.

The V and J genes are TRBV20-1 and TRBJ1-1, with a possible D match to TRBD1 (6 bases). Germline V gives CDR1 DFQATT, CDR2 SNEGSKA (reference sequence). CDR3 length equals 12 residues. V was cut by 3 bases and J by 3 bases, with 8 bases left in between. CDR3 bases: TGCAGTGCTAGTTCAGGGGACACTGAAGCTTTCTTT. This sequence encodes CSASSGDTEAFF.

The V gene is TRBV5-1, the J gene TRBJ1-1; D remains unclear. The CDR3 extends over 15 amino acids. Germline V gene lookup returns CDR1 SGHRS and CDR2 YFSETQ. V was cut by 5 bases and J by 5 bases, with 19 bases left in between. In DNA form, the CDR3 reads TGCGCCAGCAGTAGTGCAGTTTCCCTGGGGACTGAAGCTTTCTTT. This encodes CASSSAVSLGTEAFF. Full variable domain (missing parts from reference TRBV5-1 and TRBJ1-1): KAGVTQTPRYLIKTRGQQVTLSCSPISGHRSVSWYQQTPGQGLQFLFEYFSETQRNKGNFPGRFSGRQFSNSRSEMNVSTLELGDSALYLCASSSAVSLGTEAFFGQGTRLTVV.

This chain uses TRBV11-2 with TRBJ2-3; 7 bases are shared with TRBD1. V gave up 2 bases and J gave up 2 bases; unmatched junction bases: 7. The germline CDR1 and CDR2 sequences are SGHAT and FQNNGV. There are 16 residues in the CDR3. The CDR3 here is CASSLFIDRATDTQYF. The CDR3 DNA reads as TGTGCCAGCAGCTTATTCATCGACAGGGCCACAGATACGCAGTATTTT. The full variable domain, completed using reference TRBV11-2 and TRBJ2-3, is EAGVAQSPRYKIIEKRQSVAFWCNPISGHATLYWYQQILGQGPKLLIQFQNNGVVDDSQLPKDRFSAERLKGVDSTLKIQPAKLEDSAVYLCASSLFIDRATDTQYFGPGTRLTVL.